The clone carrying this T cell receptor (beta chain) was observed many times. Per germline, CDR1 MNHNS and CDR2 SASEGT. The CDR3 sequence is 13 residues long. V lost 6 bases to trimming and J lost 4 bases, with 12 bases between them. About 9.4 ml fresh peripheral blood yielded the PBMCs. There were TCR beta CDR3 regions amplified from RNA transcripts. Researchers ran a first-round RT-PCR on the TCR CDR3 using the HTBI primer set. TCRdb independently ran MiXCR on the multiplex PCR reads; one entry per CDR3 protein. Among some 400,000 distinct CDR3 sequences, approximately 19% were seen once, and the ten largest hold around 4%. These data belong to a study of T cells in Graves' hyperthyroidism and ophthalmopathy.

The gene calls are TRBV6-1 and TRBJ1-1; unclear D gene. The sequencing input was blood. This clonotype was obtained from a young woman with Graves' hyperthyroidism. The CDR3 nucleotides read TGTGCCAGCAGAGAGGGTATGGGCACTGAAGCTTTCTTT. Amino acids: CASREGMGTEAFF.